This T cell receptor (beta chain) is drawn from a study of T cell repertoires in cytomegalovirus infection. Note on this clonotype: Its antigen is still unknown.

TCRdb re-called the reads with MiXCR, one entry per CDR3 protein. The sample contains hundreds of thousands of distinct CDR3 sequences, around 6.6% of which appear only once. Germline-derived CDR1 and CDR2 are MNHEY and SMNVEV (reference sequence). This CDR3 has 15 amino acids. The ends were cut back, 2 bases at V and 0 bases at J, with 8 bases in the middle. The study's findings and limits: What dominated the ex vivo response were HLA-C-restricted CMV-specific TCR beta clonotypes.

Sequences were obtained from PBMCs. This TCR was sampled from a human donor in good health (CMV status not recorded). Some clones in this sample may be carry-over from other donors' samples. V usage is TRBV27 and J usage is TRBJ2-1; no clear D gene. The CDR3 is CASSLSWSSYNEQFF. DNA of the CDR3: TGTGCCAGCAGTTTAAGTTGGAGCTCCTACAATGAGCAGTTCTTC.